The 2 T cell receptor beta chains below were found in one sample sequenced in a study of blood T cell repertoires in COVID-19. Some clones are missing from TCRdb's copy, which holds only in-frame ones; the method was immunoSEQ multiplex PCR. The data show fewer than 250,000 clones, with around nine tenths seen just once and 4.4% held by the top ten. The material sequenced was peripheral blood. These TCRs come from a human donor in a cohort sampled during active COVID-19.

This clone was counted a single time. The V and J genes are TRBV10-2 and TRBJ1-2; 9 bases map to TRBD1. This CDR3 spans 14 amino acids. J was trimmed by 5 bases and V by 4 bases; bases with no gene match: 5. CDR1 and CDR2 (germline): WSHSY, SAAADI. This CDR3 is CASSVQGAKYGYTF. The DNA of the CDR3 is TGCGCCAGCAGTGTACAGGGGGCAAAGTATGGCTACACCTTC.

V gene TRBV7-9 combines with J gene TRBJ2-1, with TRBD2 identical over 11 bases. Per germline, CDR1 SEHNR and CDR2 FQNEAQ (reference sequence). This CDR3 comprises 16 residues. With 5 bases clipped from V and 8 bases from J, the junction kept 11 bases outside the gene matches. CDR3 nucleotides: TGTGCCAGCAGCAGTCTACTAGCGGGAGTGCGGGATGAGCAGTTCTTC. Protein: CASSSLLAGVRDEQFF.